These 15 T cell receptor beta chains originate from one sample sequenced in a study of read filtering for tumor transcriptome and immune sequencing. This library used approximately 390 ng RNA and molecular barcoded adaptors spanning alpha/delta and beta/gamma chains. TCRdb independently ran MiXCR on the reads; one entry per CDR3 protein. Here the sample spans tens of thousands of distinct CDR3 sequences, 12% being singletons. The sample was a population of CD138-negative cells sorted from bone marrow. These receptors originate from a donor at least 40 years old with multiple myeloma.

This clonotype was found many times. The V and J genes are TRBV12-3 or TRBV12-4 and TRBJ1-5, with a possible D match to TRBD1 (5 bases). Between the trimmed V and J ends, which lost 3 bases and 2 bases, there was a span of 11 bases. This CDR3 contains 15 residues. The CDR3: CASSFHGRGNQPQHF. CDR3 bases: TGTGCCAGCAGTTTTCACGGCAGGGGCAATCAGCCCCAGCATTTT.

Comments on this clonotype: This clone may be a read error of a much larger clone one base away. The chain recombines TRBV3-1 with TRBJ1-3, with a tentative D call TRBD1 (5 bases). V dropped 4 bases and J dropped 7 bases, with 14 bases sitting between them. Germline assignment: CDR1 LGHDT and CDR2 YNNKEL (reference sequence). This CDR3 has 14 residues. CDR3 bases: TGTGCCAGCAGCCGGGACCCAAGAGGGAACACCATATATTTT. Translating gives CASSRDPRGNTIYF.

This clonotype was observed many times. CDR3 residues: CASSLVGGSYEQYF. The CDR3 DNA reads TGTGCCAGCAGCCTCGTGGGGGGGTCCTACGAGCAGTACTTC. The chain joins TRBV11-2 to TRBJ2-7; 7 nucleotides agree with TRBD2. V was clipped by 5 bases and J by 1 base; unmatched bases: 5. The germline CDR1 and CDR2 sequences are SGHAT and FQNNGV. CDR3 length equals 14 residues. Full variable domain (remainder filled in from reference TRBV11-2 and TRBJ2-7): EAGVAQSPRYKIIEKRQSVAFWCNPISGHATLYWYQQILGQGPKLLIQFQNNGVVDDSQLPKDRFSAERLKGVDSTLKIQPAKLEDSAVYLCASSLVGGSYEQYFGPGTRLTVT.

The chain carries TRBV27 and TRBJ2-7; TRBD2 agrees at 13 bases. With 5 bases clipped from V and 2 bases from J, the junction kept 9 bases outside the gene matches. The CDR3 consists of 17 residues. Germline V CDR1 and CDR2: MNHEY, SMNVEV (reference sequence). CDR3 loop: CASSRKPGTSGTYEQYF. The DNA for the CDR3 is TGTGCCAGCAGTCGAAAACCCGGGACTAGCGGGACCTACGAGCAGTACTTC.

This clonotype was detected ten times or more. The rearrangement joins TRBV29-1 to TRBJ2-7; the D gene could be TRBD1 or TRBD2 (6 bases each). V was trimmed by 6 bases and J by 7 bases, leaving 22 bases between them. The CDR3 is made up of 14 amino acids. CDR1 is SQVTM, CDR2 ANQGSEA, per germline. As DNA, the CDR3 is TGCAGCGTGGTAAGGGGGACTGGAACAATGGAGCAGTACTTC. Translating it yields CSVVRGTGTMEQYF.

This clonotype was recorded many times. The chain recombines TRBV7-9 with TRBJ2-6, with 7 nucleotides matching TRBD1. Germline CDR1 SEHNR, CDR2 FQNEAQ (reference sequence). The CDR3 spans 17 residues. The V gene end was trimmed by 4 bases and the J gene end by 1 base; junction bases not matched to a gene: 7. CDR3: CASSSGTDKSGANVLTF. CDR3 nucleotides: TGTGCCAGCAGCTCCGGGACAGACAAGTCTGGGGCCAACGTCCTGACTTTC.

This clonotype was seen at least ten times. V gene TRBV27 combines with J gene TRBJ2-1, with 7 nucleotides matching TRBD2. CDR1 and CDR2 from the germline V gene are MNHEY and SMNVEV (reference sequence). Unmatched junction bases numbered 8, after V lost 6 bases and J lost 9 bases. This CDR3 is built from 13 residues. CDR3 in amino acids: CASRGGDGLEQFF. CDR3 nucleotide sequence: TGTGCCAGCAGGGGGGGGGACGGACTTGAGCAGTTCTTC.

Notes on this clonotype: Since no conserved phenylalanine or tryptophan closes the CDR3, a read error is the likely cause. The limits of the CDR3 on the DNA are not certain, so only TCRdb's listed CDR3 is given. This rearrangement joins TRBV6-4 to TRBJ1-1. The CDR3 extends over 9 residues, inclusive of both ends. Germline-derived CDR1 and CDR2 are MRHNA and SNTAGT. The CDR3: CVSSVDGQI.

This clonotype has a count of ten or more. The CDR3 sequence: CASSKVEQFF. In DNA form, the CDR3 reads TGTGCCAGTAGTAAGGTTGAGCAGTTCTTC. The J gene is TRBJ2-1, the V gene TRBV19; D unclear. V was cut by 4 bases and J by 9 bases, with 4 bases left in between. CDR1 and CDR2 from the germline V gene are LNHDA and SQIVND (reference sequence). The CDR3 extends over 10 amino acids. The full variable domain, completed using reference TRBV19 and TRBJ2-1, is DGGITQSPKYLFRKEGQNVTLSCEQNLNHDAMYWYRQDPGQGLRLIYYSQIVNDFQKGDIAEGYSVSREKKESFPLTVTSAQKNPTAFYLCASSKVEQFFGPGTRLTVL.

As DNA, the CDR3 is TGCGCCAGCAGCCAAGTGCCCCCACCACCTTTTGATACGCAGTATTTT. Protein sequence: CASSQVPPPPFDTQYF. The chain has TRBV4-3 and TRBJ2-3; D remains unclear. CDR1 is LGHNA and CDR2 is YSLEER in the germline V gene. The CDR3 runs to 16 residues. V was pared by 1 base and J by 6 bases, with 17 bases between.

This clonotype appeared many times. The DNA for the CDR3 is TGCGCCAGCAGCTTTGGTCCGGGCTACGAGCAGTACTTC. This codes for CASSFGPGYEQYF. The chain recombines TRBV5-1 with TRBJ2-7, with D unclear. There are 13 residues in the CDR3. Germline CDR1 and CDR2: SGHRS and YFSETQ. V lost 2 bases and J 3 bases, leaving 9 bases between the germline ends.

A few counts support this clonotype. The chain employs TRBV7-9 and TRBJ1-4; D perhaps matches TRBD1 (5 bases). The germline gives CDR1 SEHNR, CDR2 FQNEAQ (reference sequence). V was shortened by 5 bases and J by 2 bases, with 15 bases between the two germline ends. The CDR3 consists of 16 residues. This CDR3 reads CASSPGSGGTNEKLFF. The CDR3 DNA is TGTGCCAGCAGCCCCGGGTCGGGGGGGACTAATGAAAAACTGTTTTTT.

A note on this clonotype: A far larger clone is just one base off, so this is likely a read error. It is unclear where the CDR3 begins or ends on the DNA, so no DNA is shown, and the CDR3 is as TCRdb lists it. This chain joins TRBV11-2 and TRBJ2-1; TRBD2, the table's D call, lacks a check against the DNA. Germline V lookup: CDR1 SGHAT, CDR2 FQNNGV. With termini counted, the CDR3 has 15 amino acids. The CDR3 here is CASSLVGGGINEQSF.

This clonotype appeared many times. The CDR3, as DNA: TGTGCCAGCAGCTTTTTTTCGGGAGGGTTGGGAGATACGCAGTATTTT. Protein: CASSFFSGGLGDTQYF. The chain is built from TRBV7-2 and TRBJ2-3; 8 positions match TRBD2. Germline V gene data show CDR1 as SGHTA and CDR2 as FQGNSA. The V and J ends lost 3 bases and 5 bases, in that order; junction bases with no gene match: 10. The CDR3 is 16 amino acids.

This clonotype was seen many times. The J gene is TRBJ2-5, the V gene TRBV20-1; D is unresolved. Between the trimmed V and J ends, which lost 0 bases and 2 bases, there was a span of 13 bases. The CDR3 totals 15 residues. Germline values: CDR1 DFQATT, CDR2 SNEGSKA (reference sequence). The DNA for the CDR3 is TGCAGTGCTAGAGATTCTGAAGCAAAGCAAGAGACCCAGTACTTC. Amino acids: CSARDSEAKQETQYF.